A selection of T cell receptor beta chains follows, all from one sample in a study of CXCR3-negative and CXCR3-positive naive CD8 T cells. TCRdb derives one entry per CDR3 protein from the 5' RACE reads, leaving out DNA. The sample shows over 95,000 distinct CDR3 sequences, and about 0.34% sits with its ten largest clones. Input material: naive CXCR3+ CD8+ T cells from blood. Receptor source: a human donor in good health. Some clones in this sample may be carry-over from other donors' samples. Each CDR3 is given with its conserved first and last residue.

CDR3: CASSQEGFGFQPQHF
V: TRBV4-1
J: TRBJ1-5

CDR3: CASSLAWPGQGGGQPQHF
V: TRBV7-9
J: TRBJ1-5

CDR3: CASSWTGTETTYEQYF
V: TRBV11-1
J: TRBJ2-7

CDR3: CASSLTGPGADTQYF
V: TRBV6-6
J: TRBJ2-3

CDR3: CASSLAAGEQFF
V: TRBV7-9
J: TRBJ2-1

CDR3: CASSDRQAGYEQYF
V: TRBV5-1
J: TRBJ2-7

CDR3: CASSLGLAGYTGELFF
V: TRBV7-3
J: TRBJ2-2

CDR3: CASSYSGDYRWSYEQYF
V: TRBV12-3/TRBV12-4
J: TRBJ2-7

CDR3: CSARVRRGQVGEQFF
V: TRBV20-1
J: TRBJ2-1

CDR3: CASSLGRSIYGYTF
V: TRBV13
J: TRBJ1-2

CDR3: CASRKWSTSGGTQETQYF
V: TRBV6-2/TRBV6-3
J: TRBJ2-5

CDR3: CASSLGPPIPEQFF
V: TRBV7-9
J: TRBJ2-1

CDR3: CASSLSWAGYNEQFF
V: TRBV7-3
J: TRBJ2-1

CDR3: CASSYGGSSTHEQYF
V: TRBV7-9
J: TRBJ2-7

CDR3: CASSSRPGDRETYGYTF
V: TRBV12-3/TRBV12-4
J: TRBJ1-2

CDR3: CASRKGTSGTNYEQYF
V: TRBV12-3/TRBV12-4
J: TRBJ2-7

CDR3: CAIPRSGGSTDTQYF
V: TRBV2
J: TRBJ2-3

CDR3: CSAEDRGHPSYEQYF
V: TRBV20-1
J: TRBJ2-7

CDR3: CASYQGLAEETQYF
V: TRBV28
J: TRBJ2-5

CDR3: CASSQEGPRDQPQHF
V: TRBV4-1
J: TRBJ1-5

CDR3: CSVEGTETQETQYF
V: TRBV29-1
J: TRBJ2-5

CDR3: CASSSGFVGTSSYNEQFF
V: TRBV11-2
J: TRBJ2-1